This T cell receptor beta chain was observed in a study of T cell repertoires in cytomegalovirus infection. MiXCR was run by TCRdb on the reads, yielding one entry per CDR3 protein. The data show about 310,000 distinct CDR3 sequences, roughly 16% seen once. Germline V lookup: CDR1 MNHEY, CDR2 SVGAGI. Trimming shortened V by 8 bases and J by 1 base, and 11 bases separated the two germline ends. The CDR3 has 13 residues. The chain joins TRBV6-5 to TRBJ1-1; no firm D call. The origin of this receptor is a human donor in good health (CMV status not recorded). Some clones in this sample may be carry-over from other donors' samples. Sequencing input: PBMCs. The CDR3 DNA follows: TGTGCCAGCGGTTCCAGGAAGAACACTGAAGCTTTCTTT. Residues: CASGSRKNTEAFF.